This TCR beta chain was documented in a study of cytomegalovirus exposure and HLA in healthy donors. Points from the study as a whole: Altogether, 150 to 200 TCR beta chains were recorded as cytomegalovirus-associated.

The study ran its PCR with 60 Vbeta and 13 Jbeta primers. Profiling relied on immunoSEQ multiplex PCR, and the TCRdb table lists in-frame clones only, not all of them. The sample has more than 150,000 clones; roughly 78% are singletons. V trimming: 6 bases; J trimming: 8 bases; junction bases outside the gene matches: 4. Germline CDR1 is SNHLY and CDR2 is FYNNEI. This CDR3 is 13 amino acids long. This clone appeared a few times. No antigen is known for it. This receptor was taken from a boy younger than 18 in good health and CMV-seronegative. The V call is TRBV2, the J call TRBJ1-4; 9 bases are shared with TRBD1. Material: PBMCs. CDR3 loop: CASSNRGREKLFF. The CDR3 DNA reads as TGTGCCAGCAGCAACAGGGGGCGGGAAAAACTGTTTTTT.